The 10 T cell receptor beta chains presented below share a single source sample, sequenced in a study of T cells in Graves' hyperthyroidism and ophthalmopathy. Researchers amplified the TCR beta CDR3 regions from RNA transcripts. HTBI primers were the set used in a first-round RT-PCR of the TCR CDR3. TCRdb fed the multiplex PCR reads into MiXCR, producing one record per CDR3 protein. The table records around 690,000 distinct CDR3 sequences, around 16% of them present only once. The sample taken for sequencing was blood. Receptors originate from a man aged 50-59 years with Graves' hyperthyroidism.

The CDR3, as DNA: TGTGCCAGCAGTGAGGAGGGTTTCTATGGCTACACCTTC. This codes for CASSEEGFYGYTF. V usage is TRBV9 and J usage is TRBJ1-2; no clear D. CDR3 length: 13 residues. V shed 5 bases and J shed 4 bases, with 12 bases lying between them. Germline CDR1 is SGDLS and CDR2 is YYNGEE.

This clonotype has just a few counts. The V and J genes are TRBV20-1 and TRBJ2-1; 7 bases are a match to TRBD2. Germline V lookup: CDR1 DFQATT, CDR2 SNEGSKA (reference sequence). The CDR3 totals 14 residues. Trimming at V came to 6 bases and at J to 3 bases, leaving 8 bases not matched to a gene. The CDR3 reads CSARPLAVYNEQFF. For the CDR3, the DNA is TGCAGTGCCAGGCCTCTAGCGGTCTACAATGAGCAGTTCTTC.

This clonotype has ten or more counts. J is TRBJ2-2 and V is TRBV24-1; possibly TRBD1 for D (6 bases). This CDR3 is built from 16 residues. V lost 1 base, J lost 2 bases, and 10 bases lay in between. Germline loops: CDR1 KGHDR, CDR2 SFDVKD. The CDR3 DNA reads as TGTGCCACCAGTGATTTTAGGGGGACAAACACCGGGGAGCTGTTTTTT. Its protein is CATSDFRGTNTGELFF.

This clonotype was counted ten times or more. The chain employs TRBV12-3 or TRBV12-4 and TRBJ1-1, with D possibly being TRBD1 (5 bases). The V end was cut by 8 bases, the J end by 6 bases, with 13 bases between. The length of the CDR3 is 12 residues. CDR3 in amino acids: CASSDGAPEAFF. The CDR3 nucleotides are TGTGCCAGCTCTGATGGGGCCCCTGAAGCTTTCTTT.

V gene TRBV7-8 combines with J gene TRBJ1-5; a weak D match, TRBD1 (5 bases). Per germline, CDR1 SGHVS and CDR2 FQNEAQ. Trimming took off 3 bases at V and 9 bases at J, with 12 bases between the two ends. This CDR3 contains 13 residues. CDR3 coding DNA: TGTGCCAGCAGCTTCGGGATGGGGCCGCCCCAGCATTTT. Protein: CASSFGMGPPQHF.

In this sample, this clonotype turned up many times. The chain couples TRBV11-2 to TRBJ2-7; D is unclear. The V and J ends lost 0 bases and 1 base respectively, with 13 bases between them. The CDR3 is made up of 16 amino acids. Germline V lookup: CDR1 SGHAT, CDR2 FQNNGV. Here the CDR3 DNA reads TGTGCCAGCAGCTTAGATATGGTGCCAGCATCCTACGAGCAGTACTTC. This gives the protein CASSLDMVPASYEQYF.

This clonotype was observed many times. As DNA, the CDR3 is TGTGCCAGCACCGAAAGACTAGCGGGATCATACAATGAGCAGTTCTTC. Residues: CASTERLAGSYNEQFF. The V gene is TRBV2, the J gene TRBJ2-1; 11 nucleotides match TRBD2. The germline CDR1 and CDR2 sequences are SNHLY and FYNNEI. Unmatched junction bases numbered 9, after V lost 7 bases and J lost 4 bases. The CDR3 extends over 16 amino acids. Full variable domain (rest looked up from reference TRBV2 and TRBJ2-1): EPEVTQTPSHQVTQMGQEVILRCVPISNHLYFYWYRQILGQKVEFLVSFYNNEISEKSEIFDDQFSVERPDGSNFTLKIRSTKLEDSAMYFCASTERLAGSYNEQFFGPGTRLTVL.

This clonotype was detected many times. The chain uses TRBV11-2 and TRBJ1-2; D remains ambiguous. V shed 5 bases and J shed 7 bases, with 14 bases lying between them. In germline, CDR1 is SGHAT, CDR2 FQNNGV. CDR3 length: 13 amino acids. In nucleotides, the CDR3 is TGTGCCAGCAGCCCCCGACGGGGTGCTGGCTACACCTTC. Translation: CASSPRRGAGYTF.

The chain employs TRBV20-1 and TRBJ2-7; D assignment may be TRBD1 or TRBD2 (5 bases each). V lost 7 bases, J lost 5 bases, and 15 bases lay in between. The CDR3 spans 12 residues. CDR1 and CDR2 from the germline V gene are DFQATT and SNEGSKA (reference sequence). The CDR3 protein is CSGAAGSDEQYF. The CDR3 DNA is TGCAGTGGGGCGGCAGGGAGTGACGAGCAGTACTTC.

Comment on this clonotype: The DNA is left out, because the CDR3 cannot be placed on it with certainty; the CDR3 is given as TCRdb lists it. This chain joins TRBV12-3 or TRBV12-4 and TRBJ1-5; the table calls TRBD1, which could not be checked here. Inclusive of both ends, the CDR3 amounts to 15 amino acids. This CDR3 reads CASSFAGGSNQPRHF.